These 23 T cell receptor beta chains were sequenced from one sample in a study of cytomegalovirus exposure and HLA in healthy donors. Sequencing was performed with immunoSEQ multiplex PCR; in TCRdb, only in-frame clones are kept and a portion is missing. The sample lists some 250,000 clones, 75% to 90% occurring once. Material for sequencing was PBMCs. The receptors here all came from a woman between 25 and 40 years old in good health and CMV-seropositive.

The rearrangement links TRBV4-1 to TRBJ2-3, with 10 nucleotides matching TRBD2. Germline V gene data show CDR1 as MGHRA and CDR2 as YSYEKL. The V and J ends lost 0 bases and 7 bases, in that order; junction bases with no gene match: 10. The CDR3 length is 17 residues. The CDR3 region has the DNA TGCGCCAGCAGCCAAGATCCTCCCTGGACTAGCGGTTATACGCAGTATTTT. Translating gives CASSQDPPWTSGYTQYF.

The chain recombines TRBV2 with TRBJ1-2; the D is unclear. The ends were cut back, 2 bases at V and 4 bases at J, with 17 bases in the middle. Per the germline V gene, CDR1 is SNHLY and CDR2 is FYNNEI. This CDR3 has 16 amino acids. This chain's CDR3 is CASSEPLAQRLYGYTF. The CDR3 DNA follows: TGTGCCAGCAGTGAACCTCTGGCCCAGCGGCTCTATGGCTACACCTTC.

The chain joins TRBV11-3 to TRBJ2-2; TRBD2 matches at 8 bases. With 8 bases clipped from V and 0 bases from J, the junction kept 2 bases outside the gene matches. The germline CDR1 and CDR2 sequences are SGHNT and YENEEA. The length of the CDR3 is 14 residues. The CDR3 loop reads CASAAGANTGELFF. CDR3 DNA sequence: TGTGCCAGCGCAGCGGGAGCGAACACCGGGGAGCTGTTTTTT. Based on the CDR3 plus reference TRBV11-3 and TRBJ2-2, the full variable domain is EAGVVQSPRYKIIEKKQPVAFWCNPISGHNTLYWYLQNLGQGPELLIRYENEEAVDDSQLPKDRFSAERLKGVDSTLKIQPAELGDSAVYLCASAAGANTGELFFGEGSRLTVL.

The chain is built from TRBV27 and TRBJ1-2, with D tentatively TRBD1 (6 bases). Trimming cost V 8 bases and J 8 bases, with 21 bases left between them. Germline V gives CDR1 MNHEY, CDR2 SMNVEV (reference sequence). The length of the CDR3 is 14 residues. The DNA for the CDR3 is TGTGCCAGCCAACTAACAGGGTTTGGGGGCGGCTACACCTTC. Protein sequence: CASQLTGFGGGYTF.

This clone was counted a few times. This chain connects TRBV7-9 to TRBJ1-2, with 10 bases that match TRBD1. CDR3 length equals 14 residues. CDR1 and CDR2 (germline): SEHNR, FQNEAQ (reference sequence). V lost 5 bases, J lost 7 bases, and 7 bases stayed unmatched. The CDR3: CASSAGTGEFGYTF. The DNA for the CDR3 is TGTGCCAGCAGCGCCGGGACAGGGGAGTTTGGCTACACCTTC. The full variable domain, completed using reference TRBV7-9 and TRBJ1-2, is DTGVSQNPRHKITKRGQNVTFRCDPISEHNRLYWYRQTLGQGPEFLTYFQNEAQLEKSRLLSDRFSAERPKGSFSTLEIQRTEQGDSAMYLCASSAGTGEFGYTFGSGTRLTVV.

The chain links TRBV12-5 to TRBJ2-1; D perhaps matches TRBD1 (5 bases). The CDR3 is 13 residues long. CDR1 is LGHNT, CDR2 FRNRAP, per germline. CDR3 DNA sequence: TGTGCCGCTGGGATGGGGCACTACAATGAGCAGTTCTTC. Translation: CAAGMGHYNEQFF.

The V and J genes are TRBV15 and TRBJ2-7; the D gene is possibly TRBD2 (5 bases). The CDR3 is made up of 15 amino acids. Germline V CDR1 and CDR2: LNHNV, YYDKDF (reference sequence). V shed 0 bases and J shed 5 bases, with 14 bases lying between them. As DNA, the CDR3 is TGTGCCACCAGCAGAGACAAGAGCGGCGTAGACGAGCAGTACTTC. Translating gives CATSRDKSGVDEQYF.

The chain carries TRBV18 and TRBJ2-1; TRBD2 agrees at 11 bases. Germline assignment: CDR1 KGHSH and CDR2 LQKENI. The CDR3 totals 17 residues. With 4 bases clipped from V and 2 bases from J, the junction kept 7 bases outside the gene matches. The CDR3 DNA sequence: TGTGCCAGCTCACTAGACGGGACTAGCGGACCCTACAATGAGCAGTTCTTC. It yields the protein CASSLDGTSGPYNEQFF.

On this clone itself: The junction and the germline gene differ at one end; a read error may be behind it. The chain employs TRBV30 and TRBJ1-2, with D maybe TRBD1 (5 bases). Germline values: CDR1 GTSNPN, CDR2 SVGIG (reference sequence). CDR3 length: 12 amino acids. The CDR3 DNA reads as TGTGCATGGAGTAGGGGTAATTGGGGCTACACCTTC. It specifies CAWSRGNWGYTF.

The rearrangement joins TRBV30 to TRBJ2-1; 11 bases agree with TRBD2. Germline assignment: CDR1 GTSNPN and CDR2 SVGIG (reference sequence). The V and J ends lost 5 bases and 7 bases, in that order; junction bases with no gene match: 10. The CDR3 is 15 amino acids. The CDR3 DNA reads as TGTGCCTGGGAAATTACTAGCGGGAGTCCGAATGAGCAGTTCTTC. Its protein is CAWEITSGSPNEQFF.

This clone occurred once. The genes are TRBV11-3 and TRBJ2-5; TRBD2 matches at 14 bases. The trim removed 1 base at V and 5 bases at J, leaving 6 bases unmatched. CDR3 length: 17 amino acids. Germline assignment: CDR1 SGHNT and CDR2 YENEEA. The CDR3 reads CASSLGGLAGEGETQYF. The CDR3 DNA sequence: TGTGCCAGCAGCTTAGGGGGACTAGCGGGAGAGGGTGAGACCCAGTACTTC.

The chain joins TRBV27 to TRBJ2-7, with TRBD1 matching over 8 bases. CDR1 and CDR2 (germline): MNHEY, SMNVEV (reference sequence). The CDR3 has 15 amino acids. V shed 4 bases, J shed 7 bases, and the junction held 12 bases outside the gene matches. The CDR3 sequence: CASSSLRTGWWEQYF. In DNA form, the CDR3 reads TGTGCCAGCAGTTCCCTCCGGACAGGGTGGTGGGAGCAGTACTTC.

The CDR3 coding sequence is TGCGCCAGCAGCTTGGGGACAGGGGCCAGGGGGGAGCAGTACTTC. This codes for CASSLGTGARGEQYF. The chain links TRBV5-1 to TRBJ2-7; TRBD1 agrees at 9 bases. Per germline, CDR1 SGHRS and CDR2 YFSETQ. The CDR3 has 15 amino acids. V lost 0 bases to trimming and J lost 7 bases; unmatched junction nucleotides: 8.

This clone has only a few counts. V is TRBV18 and J is TRBJ1-5; 8 bases are shared with TRBD1. CDR1 and CDR2 (germline): KGHSH, LQKENI. Trimming at V came to 5 bases and at J to 6 bases, leaving 6 bases not matched to a gene. This CDR3 is built from 14 residues. In nucleotides, the CDR3 is TGTGCCAGCTCAACTGGACAGGGTGTTCAGCCCCAGCATTTT. Protein sequence: CASSTGQGVQPQHF.

This sequence joins TRBV2 and TRBJ1-2; the D is unclear. Germline values: CDR1 SNHLY, CDR2 FYNNEI. The CDR3 is 15 residues long. V shed 0 bases and J shed 6 bases, with 14 bases lying between them. The chain's CDR3 is CASSEAEREVDGYTF. The CDR3 DNA sequence: TGTGCCAGCAGTGAAGCCGAACGGGAAGTGGATGGCTACACCTTC.

The rearrangement links TRBV27 to TRBJ2-2, with D maybe TRBD1 (5 bases). This CDR3 is 13 amino acids long. The V and J ends lost 6 bases and 4 bases respectively, with 9 bases between them. Looked up from germline, CDR1 is MNHEY and CDR2 is SMNVEV (reference sequence). The CDR3 sequence is CASSQGITGELFF. The DNA of the CDR3 is TGTGCCAGCAGCCAGGGTATCACCGGGGAGCTGTTTTTT.

In its sample, this clone was seen once. The chain recombines TRBV29-1 with TRBJ1-1; TRBD1 matches 9 bases. The V gene end was trimmed by 6 bases and the J gene end by 11 bases; junction bases not matched to a gene: 19. The CDR3 covers 15 residues. CDR1 and CDR2 (germline): SQVTM, ANQGSEA. Here the CDR3 reads CSVGPGQGVGPEAFF. The CDR3 nucleotides read TGCAGCGTAGGACCGGGACAGGGTGTTGGGCCCGAGGCTTTCTTT.

Regarding this clone: One end of the junction is discordant with germline, which a read error may explain. The chain has TRBV6-1 and TRBJ2-3; D not certain. The CDR3 spans 13 residues. Germline CDR1 reads MNHNS; CDR2 reads SASEGT. The DNA of the CDR3 is TGTGCCGGCAGTGAATCTCGGACAGATACGCAGTATTTT. Translation: CAGSESRTDTQYF.

V and J are TRBV28 and TRBJ1-1; 7 positions agree with TRBD1. The germline gives CDR1 MDHEN, CDR2 SYDVKM. V lost 8 bases and J lost 0; bases outside the gene matches: 9. The CDR3 extends over 15 amino acids. The CDR3 sequence: CASRTGGGMNTEAFF. In DNA form, the CDR3 reads TGTGCCAGCCGGACAGGAGGGGGCATGAACACTGAAGCTTTCTTT.

This chain joins TRBV5-8 and TRBJ1-5; D unclear. CDR3 length: 15 residues. Trimming stripped 1 base from V and 6 bases from J, with 14 bases between. CDR1 SGHTS and CDR2 YDEGEE come from the germline V gene. The CDR3 is CASSLYGEGSQPQHF. The CDR3 nucleotides are TGTGCCAGCAGCTTGTACGGGGAAGGAAGTCAGCCCCAGCATTTT.

This chain connects TRBV30 to TRBJ1-2, with TRBD1 matching 9 bases. This CDR3 comprises 18 residues. Germline-derived CDR1 and CDR2 are GTSNPN and SVGIG (reference sequence). J gave up 0 bases and V 5 bases, and 16 bases lay outside the gene matches. CDR3 nucleotide sequence: TGTGCCTGGGACGATACAGGGGGCAAGGGGGCAGCTAACTATGGCTACACCTTC. Its translation: CAWDDTGGKGAANYGYTF.

The V gene is TRBV5-1, the J gene TRBJ2-7; TRBD1 matches at 9 bases. The CDR3 spans 14 residues. Germline CDR1 reads SGHRS; CDR2 reads YFSETQ. The junction had 6 bases not matched to a gene; V was cut back by 4 bases and J by 4 bases. The CDR3 DNA reads TGCGCCAGCAGCCCTGACAGGGGGAATTACGAGCAGTACTTC. As protein: CASSPDRGNYEQYF.

The chain links TRBV5-1 to TRBJ2-1; D is possibly TRBD1 (5 bases). The V end was cut by 0 bases, the J end by 8 bases, with 12 bases between. Germline loops: CDR1 SGHRS, CDR2 YFSETQ. CDR3 length: 14 amino acids. The CDR3 loop is CASSLDRPLDEQFF. The CDR3 coding sequence is TGCGCCAGCAGCTTGGACAGGCCATTGGATGAGCAGTTCTTC.